The T cell receptor (beta chain) under discussion was sequenced for a study of beta chain features in type 1 diabetes (dated by TCRdb to the late 2010s). Looking at the study overall: Mean age, gender distribution, total cell number and subset yield were not different between patients and healthy donors. Regulatory and stem cell-like memory subsets were isolated from only 8 patients and roughly 8 healthy donors, whereas naive and central memory subsets came from all 30 or so donors. Across all samples, 90 million to 130 million sorted cells were examined, and cell number per subset correlated strongly with RNA yield. The study compared the TCRB repertoires of sorted circulating CD4+ T cell subsets in recently diagnosed type 1 diabetes patients with those in matched healthy donors.

All of the isolated RNA was reverse transcribed with the High Capacity cDNA Reverse Transcription Kit, so expressed TCRB transcripts were sequenced. Deep immunoSEQ sequencing was performed on naive, central memory and regulatory T cell samples, with an average of roughly 3.5 million total reads per sample. Sorted cells were lysed in RLT buffer, and RNA was extracted using DNase-treated RNeasy Micro or Mini kits according to cell number. Each cell subset was processed separately to prevent cross-contamination, with patient and healthy donor samples processed together. Using the immunoSEQ multiplex PCR, TCRB sequences were amplified from cDNA into 87-bp fragments spanning the CDR3 region. Amplicons were sequenced on the Illumina HiSeq platform. The source study handled its data this way. PCR bias was computationally corrected using synthetic template baselines, reads within Hamming distance 2 were collapsed, and singletons that could not be merged were discarded. Reads were aligned against IMGT to assign V, D and J genes, CDR3 length and insertions or deletions at six rearrangement sites. Clonotype counts were normalized to sorted cell number within each subset before computing true diversity and Gini coefficients with the tcR R package. The overlap coefficient, calculated on TCRB nucleotide sequences, was used to quantify repertoire sharing. Out-of-frame TCRB sequences from naive cells were analyzed as a proxy for the pre-selection repertoire. The immuneACCESS repertoire file appears here via TCRdb, limited to in-frame rearrangements. These files lack a portion of the clones; in checked studies, under half of the deficit traces to unresolved V genes, and the cause of the others is not known. Clone size and the V and J calls come from that table; the DNA yielded D and trimming. This sample holds roughly 730,000 clones; 13% were observed only once. Less than 0.025% of the sample lies in the top ten.

In regard to this clone: Its antigen remains unidentified. No quality values exist for individual bases; no much larger clone is one base distant. Other nucleotide sequences from this sample produce the same CDR3.

A single peripheral blood draw of around 0.11 L on average was collected from each donor into heparinised tubes. Naive, central memory, regulatory and stem cell-like memory CD4+ T cells were sorted on a BD FACSAria II using a panel including CD45RO, CCR7, CD25, CD127, CD95 and CD27. Purity was above 95% for every sorted population. PBMCs were isolated right away by Lymphoprep density gradient centrifugation and were stained directly, without culture. To minimize batch effects, samples were stained and sorted in pairs, one healthy donor with one patient per experiment. Study-level results and caveats: In all four CD4+ subsets, TCRB CDR3 length was moderately but significantly shorter in type 1 diabetes patients. Shorter templates might have been favored by PCR, but patient and control samples were amplified and corrected together, so both groups would have been affected equally by any skew. Patients with type 1 diabetes made fewer insertions and deleted more nucleotides at VDJ recombination sites, implying thymic rearrangement abnormalities. Because the HLA sub-analyses included only small numbers of individuals, any influence of HLA type on TCRB rearrangement was left unresolved. Because cDNA was sequenced instead of genomic DNA, highly expressing activated cells could be over-represented, though the groups showed no difference in activation or CD3 levels. Naive, central memory and regulatory TCRB repertoires appeared more similar among patients than among healthy donors.

Sequenced input: naive CD4+ T cells from blood. The cell subset or site label for this specimen denotes: true naive CD4+ T cells. The clonotype comes from a man aged 18 to 29 with type 1 diabetes.

The CDR3 in this case is CASSTGNEQFF. The sequenced DNA is TGTGCCAGCAGTACAGGCAATGAGCAGTTCTTC. The rearranged segments are TRBV6-5 and TRBJ2-1, with TRBD1 as a weak D call on 5 bases. A distance of 5 bases separates the germline ends of V and J, which lose 5 bases and 6 bases respectively. The CDR3 runs 11 amino acids, cysteine and phenylalanine included. The CDR3 DNA has 33 bases and is translated from base 1. The germline V gene provides CDR1 MNHEY and CDR2 SVGAGI.